This T cell receptor beta chain was documented in a study of CD8 T cells in ankylosing spondylitis. This clonotype was counted many times. TCRdb re-called the 5' RACE reads with MiXCR, one entry per CDR3 protein. The sample holds around 23,000 distinct CDR3 sequences; about a sixth are singletons and the top ten take 25% to 30%. The CDR3 is made up of 15 amino acids. Trimming took 2 bases from V and 5 from J; bases not matched to a gene: 4. Germline CDR1 reads SGHTA; CDR2 reads FQGNSA. The receptor's source is a male donor with ankylosing spondylitis or in good health (not recorded which). Sequencing was done on a sample of blood. The chain joins TRBV7-2 to TRBJ2-1, with 9 bases lining up with TRBD2. CDR3: CASSLRGLAHNEQFF. The CDR3 DNA sequence: TGTGCCAGCAGCTTAAGGGGACTAGCACACAATGAGCAGTTCTTC. Looking up the rest from reference TRBV7-2 and TRBJ2-1 gives the full variable domain: GAGVSQSPSNKVTEKGKDVELRCDPISGHTALYWYRQSLGQGLEFLIYFQGNSAPDKSGLPSDRFSAERTGGSVSTLTIQRTQQEDSAVYLCASSLRGLAHNEQFFGPGTRLTVL.